This T cell receptor beta chain is from a study of T cell changes during pregnancy in multiple sclerosis. The CDR3 runs 11 residues. Trimming shortened V by 7 bases and J by 3 bases, and 6 bases separated the two germline ends. Germline CDR1 ENHRY, CDR2 SYGVKD. Assay: immunoSEQ multiplex PCR; the TCRdb copy retains only in-frame clones and omits some. The data contain over 70,000 clones, approximately 90% of them singletons. The rearrangement uses TRBV10-3 and TRBJ2-5; tentatively, D is TRBD1 (5 bases). This receptor was identified in a female donor in good health, enrolled as a control in a pregnancy study. The sequenced sample was peripheral blood, obtained in the first trimester of pregnancy. The CDR3 sequence: CAIKGEETQYF. CDR3 nucleotides: TGTGCCATCAAAGGGGAAGAGACCCAGTACTTC.